These T cell receptor beta chains were read from a single sample in a study of blood T cells in healthy people across ages. TCRdb used MiXCR to reprocess the 5' RACE reads, holding one entry per CDR3 protein. Altogether roughly 900,000 distinct CDR3 sequences are present, around 28% being singletons, with the ten largest covering approximately 15%. Sequenced material: blood. Receptors originate from a woman aged 80 or older in good health. Each CDR3 is given with its conserved first and last residue. Some rows mark clone size as missing; the rest say once, few, many or name a class of expanded clone.

>TRBJ2-1|.|TRBV7-6
CASSLALVGLGGNEQFF
>TRBJ2-3|many|TRBV20-1
CSARERGPTDTQYF
>TRBJ2-3|many|TRBV12-3/TRBV12-4
CASSLDRVDTQYF
>TRBJ1-1|.|TRBV19
CASSMNRDIEAFF
>TRBJ1-5|.|TRBV24-1
CATSDSSISGDNQPQHF
>TRBJ2-5|many|TRBV11-2
CASSLFAQPPQETQYF
>TRBJ2-4|.|TRBV19
CASSKDRGNIQYF
>TRBJ1-4|.|TRBV5-1
CASSQDRPNEKLFF
>TRBJ2-5|many|TRBV20-1
CSAKYSGPRPETQYF
>TRBJ2-5|many|TRBV10-1
CASSEIGTGGSRETQYF
>TRBJ2-1|.|TRBV25-1
CASSETGLTNEQFF
>TRBJ1-1|many|TRBV12-3/TRBV12-4
CASTLFQRPEAFF
>TRBJ1-2|.|TRBV4-3
CASSQDNGNLYGYTF
>TRBJ1-1|few|TRBV12-3/TRBV12-4
CASSPLIGTGTFTEAFF
>TRBJ2-2|.|TRBV7-2
CASSLSLGDRGRRAGELFF
>TRBJ2-1|many|TRBV3-1
CASSQDLGIYNEQFF
>TRBJ1-5|.|TRBV2
CASSEASAANQPQHF
>TRBJ2-5|few|TRBV6-6
CASSHPAGRGQETQYF
>TRBJ1-6|many|TRBV3-1
CASSQPQGNNSPLHF
>TRBJ2-2|.|TRBV11-2
CASSLRQGRGTGELFF
>TRBJ2-7|many|TRBV3-1
CASSQSGLEQYF
>TRBJ2-3|many|TRBV15
CATSSRSGRVFTDTQYF
>TRBJ1-1|.|TRBV7-2
CASSAARGDTEAFF